One sample yielded the 6 T cell receptor beta chains listed below, sequenced in a study of monozygotic twins with cystic fibrosis. Assay: immunoSEQ multiplex PCR; the TCRdb copy retains only in-frame clones and omits some. Of 25,000 to 35,000 clones listed, just under 85% are singletons. Sequenced input: blood. The receptor set was obtained from a girl aged 2 to 9 with cystic fibrosis.

The chain couples TRBV11-2 to TRBJ1-1; TRBD1 is a possible D gene (5 bases). V shed 5 bases and J shed 2 bases, with 15 bases lying between them. In germline, CDR1 is SGHAT, CDR2 FQNNGV. The CDR3 contains 15 residues. CDR3 sequence (DNA): TGTGCCAGCAGCCGTAAAATTGGGGGAAACACTGAAGCTTTCTTT. Protein: CASSRKIGGNTEAFF.

The chain links TRBV28 to TRBJ1-4; no reliable D call. This CDR3 contains 11 residues. Germline assignment: CDR1 MDHEN and CDR2 SYDVKM. Trimming cost V 5 bases and J 14 bases, with 12 bases left between them. The DNA of the CDR3 is TGTGCCAGCAGTGCCAAGGCCCCGCTGTTTTTT. It codes for CASSAKAPLFF.

The gene calls are TRBV5-4 and TRBJ2-7; no reliable D call. V lost 5 bases to trimming and J lost 0 bases, with 12 bases between them. Germline V gene data show CDR1 as SGHNT and CDR2 as YYREEE (reference sequence). The CDR3 totals 14 residues. The CDR3 DNA reads TGTGCCAGCAGTATAGGAGTGAGCTCCTACGAGCAGTACTTC. Amino acids: CASSIGVSSYEQYF.

This chain links TRBV7-9 with TRBJ1-2; no clear D gene. Deletions cut 9 bases from V and 4 bases from J, with 15 bases between. The CDR3 extends over 13 amino acids. Per germline, CDR1 SEHNR and CDR2 FQNEAQ (reference sequence). Here the CDR3 reads CASTWAGGYGYTF. In DNA form, the CDR3 reads TGTGCCAGTACCTGGGCCGGTGGCTATGGCTACACCTTC.

The chain combines TRBV25-1 with TRBJ1-2; TRBD1 aligns across 7 bases. Unmatched junction bases numbered 7, after V lost 3 bases and J lost 9 bases. Germline values: CDR1 MGHDK, CDR2 SYGVNS. The CDR3 is made up of 13 amino acids. The CDR3 here is CASSEKGQDRYTF. CDR3 nucleotides: TGTGCCAGCAGTGAGAAAGGACAGGATCGCTACACCTTC.

The genes are TRBV19 and TRBJ1-1, with a tentative D call TRBD1 (5 bases). Trimming cost V 6 bases and J 3 bases, with 8 bases left between them. The CDR3 has 12 amino acids. Per the germline V gene, CDR1 is LNHDA and CDR2 is SQIVND (reference sequence). CDR3 residues: CASSPGDTEAFF. The CDR3 DNA sequence: TGTGCCAGTAGCCCGGGGGACACTGAAGCTTTCTTT.